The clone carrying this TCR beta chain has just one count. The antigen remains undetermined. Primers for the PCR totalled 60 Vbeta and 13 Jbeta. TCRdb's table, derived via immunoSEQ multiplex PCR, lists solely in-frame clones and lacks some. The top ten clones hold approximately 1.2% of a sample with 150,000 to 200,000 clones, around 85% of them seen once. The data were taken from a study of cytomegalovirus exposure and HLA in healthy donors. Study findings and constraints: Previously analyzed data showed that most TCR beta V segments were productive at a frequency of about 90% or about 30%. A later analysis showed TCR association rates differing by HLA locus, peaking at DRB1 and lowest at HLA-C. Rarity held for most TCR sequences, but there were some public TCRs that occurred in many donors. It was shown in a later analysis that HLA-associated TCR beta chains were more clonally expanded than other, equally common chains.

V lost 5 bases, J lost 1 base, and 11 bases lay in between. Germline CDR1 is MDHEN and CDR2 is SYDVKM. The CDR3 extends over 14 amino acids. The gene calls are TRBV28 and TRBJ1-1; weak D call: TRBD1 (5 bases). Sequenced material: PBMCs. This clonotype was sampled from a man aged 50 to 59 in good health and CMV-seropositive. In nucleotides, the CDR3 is TGTGCCAGCAGTAGACGGGGGTCGAACACTGAAGCTTTCTTT. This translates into CASSRRGSNTEAFF.